This record looks at one T cell receptor beta chain sequence and its context. Its antigen target is currently unknown. There are no base qualities to consult, and no much larger clone falls within one base. The data belong to a study of blood T cell repertoires in COVID-19 (dated by TCRdb to the early 2020s). As for the study more broadly: The collaborator samples originated in the United States, Italy and Spain and spanned the acute and convalescent phases of COVID-19. The prospective study material was composed of cDNA or gDNA derived from T cells, B-cell-depleted T cells, or PBMCs. Subjects who had been exposed to COVID-19, were actively infected with it, or had recovered from it provided the deeply sampled blood TCRbeta repertoires that made up the dataset. The repertoires were released in a freely available public database intended as a resource for research on the immune response to SARS-CoV-2. The samples were drawn from the first 160 participants of the ongoing ImmuneRACE study and from 1,254 subjects provided by 6 global collaborators. Nearly every sample came with metadata listing a de-identified subject ID, COVID-19 status, age in years and sex. Where available, HLA class I and class II types were taken from metadata supplied by the sample provider and were not determined by assay-based typing.

TCRbeta CDR3 regions were amplified from genomic DNA using the immunoSEQ Assay, a bias-controlled multiplex PCR. The paper's data handling went like this. Within the assay, amplification of reference gene primers was used to estimate how many nucleated cells each sample contained. To quantify the absolute abundance of each unique TCRbeta CDR3 rearrangement, sequence reads were collapsed and filtered. For each sample, productive Simpson clonality was calculated as the square root of Simpson's diversity index across productive rearrangements. This immuneACCESS table, as held by TCRdb, lists in-frame sequences with V and J called but not all clones. Of the missing ones, under half trace to an unresolved V gene in checked studies; the others have no known cause. V and J calls and clone size are as listed in that table; D and trimming were resolved from the DNA. This sample lists about 480,000 clones; approximately 87% were detected once. In total, the top ten clones hold around 1.9% of the sample.

From its cysteine to its phenylalanine, the CDR3 spans 15 amino acids. The only DNA kept is the CDR3, 45 bases in frame from the first base. Trimming accounts for 1 base at V and 8 bases at J, while the number of junction bases matched to no gene is 6. From a lookup of the germline V gene, CDR1 and CDR2 are KGHSH and LQKENI. General study outcomes and caveats: The amount of clinical and demographic metadata varied by source and participant and was provided uncurated.

Participants in the prospective study were aged roughly 18 to 100 years, lived in some 24 United States geographic areas, and enrolled through a virtual design. Cohort assignment in the prospective study relied on participant-reported clinical history from a screening survey and a study questionnaire. For ImmuneRACE Cohort 3, a participant was defined as recovered based on two consecutive negative NP/OP PCR tests, clearance by a healthcare professional, or resolution of symptoms. In the prospective study, whole blood, serum and a nasopharyngeal or oropharyngeal swab were collected from each participant by mobile phlebotomists. Prospective study participants could optionally give additional blood draws and questionnaires over an approximately 2-month period. Before DNA extraction, prospective study blood samples were shipped either frozen or at room temperature.

Recombination connected TRBV18 to TRBJ1-4; 8 nucleotides in the junction match TRBD1. The sequence was collected from a woman aged 40 to 50 who had recovered from COVID-19. The sequenced sample was PBMCs or T cells enriched from blood (not recorded which). The nucleotide sequence reads TGTGCCAGCTCACCACAACAGGGGGATGGAGAAAAACTGTTTTTT. It is translated as CASSPQQGDGEKLFF.